The clone carrying this T cell receptor beta chain has just one count. V shed 6 bases and J 7 bases; nucleotides not matched to a gene: 5. This CDR3 contains 15 residues. Germline V gene data show CDR1 as WNHNN and CDR2 as SYGVQD (reference sequence). The sample originates from a study of blood T cell repertoires in COVID-19. Per the authors' pipeline: Reference gene primer amplification in the assay estimated nucleated cell counts. TCRdb's copy holds only in-frame clones and misses some; the assay was immunoSEQ multiplex PCR. The V and J calls and clone size come from that table; D and trimming were worked out from the DNA. The table has some 110,000 clones, around 86% seen once.

The sequenced material came from peripheral blood. The TCR originated in a man aged 45-60 years with acute or convalescent COVID-19. This chain links TRBV10-1 with TRBJ2-1; 14 bases align to TRBD2. As DNA, the CDR3 is TGCGCCAGCAGGACTAGCGGGAGGGCCGGGAATGAGCAGTTCTTC. This sequence encodes CASRTSGRAGNEQFF.